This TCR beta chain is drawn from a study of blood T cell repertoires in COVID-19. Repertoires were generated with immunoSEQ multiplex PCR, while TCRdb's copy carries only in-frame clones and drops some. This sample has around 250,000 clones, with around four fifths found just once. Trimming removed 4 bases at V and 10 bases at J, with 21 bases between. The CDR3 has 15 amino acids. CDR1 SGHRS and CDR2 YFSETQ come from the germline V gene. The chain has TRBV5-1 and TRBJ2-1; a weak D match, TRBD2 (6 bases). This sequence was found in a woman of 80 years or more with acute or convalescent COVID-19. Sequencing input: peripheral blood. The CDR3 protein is CASSPGLTPSSEQFF. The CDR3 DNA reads TGCGCCAGCAGCCCGGGACTCACCCCCTCTAGCGAGCAGTTCTTC.